This T cell receptor (beta chain) derives from a study of blood T cell repertoires in COVID-19. The participants were between roughly 18 and 89 years old and came from 24 US areas. This clone was counted only a few times. Other nucleotide sequences from this sample produce the same CDR3. The method was immunoSEQ multiplex PCR; TCRdb's version includes in-frame clones alone and lacks a portion of them. The table has 400,000 or so clones, over 75% seen once. After removal of 0 bases from V and 2 bases from J, the junction contained 3 bases not matched to a gene. This CDR3 is 15 amino acids long. The V gene's germline CDR1 is SGHTA and CDR2 FQGTGA.

Source material: PBMCs or T cells enriched from blood (not recorded which). The source is a man aged 25 to 40 who had recovered from COVID-19. The rearrangement joins TRBV7-3 to TRBJ2-7; 8 nucleotides match TRBD1. The CDR3 sequence: CASSLTGQVPYEQYF. DNA of the CDR3: TGTGCCAGCAGCTTAACGGGACAGGTCCCCTACGAGCAGTACTTC.